Listed here are 22 T cell receptor beta chains from one sample, sequenced in a study of tumor T cells in aggressive B-cell lymphoma. TCRdb's copy holds only in-frame clones and misses some; the assay was immunoSEQ multiplex PCR. The sample holds about 1,000 clones; 65% to 85% are singletons and the top ten take 10%. The sequencing sample was made of tumor tissue. These receptors were obtained from an adult with diffuse large B cell lymphoma.

This clone was detected only once. V and J are TRBV6-1 and TRBJ2-7; 7 bases map to TRBD1. The CDR3 runs 14 residues. The V segment lost 7 bases and the J segment 5 bases; nucleotides outside the gene matches: 11. The germline CDR1 and CDR2 sequences are MNHNS and SASEGT. The CDR3 DNA reads TGTGCCAGCAAACGACAGGGAAGTAGTAACGAGCAGTACTTC. It specifies CASKRQGSSNEQYF.

The genes are TRBV5-4 and TRBJ2-1; D perhaps matches TRBD1 (6 bases). The CDR3 spans 16 residues. Trimming left V 2 bases short and J 0 bases short, with 12 bases between. Germline assignment: CDR1 SGHNT and CDR2 YYREEE (reference sequence). The DNA of the CDR3 is TGTGCCAGCAGCTTTCGTCCGGACAGCTCCTACAATGAGCAGTTCTTC. Translated: CASSFRPDSSYNEQFF.

This chain uses TRBV27 with TRBJ2-1; possible D gene TRBD1, 5 bases. V lost 3 bases, J lost 0 bases, and 15 bases lay in between. The CDR3 runs to 17 residues. Germline CDR1 MNHEY, CDR2 SMNVEV (reference sequence). The DNA for the CDR3 is TGTGCCAGCAGTTTTGTCAGGGTATTTGGCTCCTACAATGAGCAGTTCTTC. It encodes CASSFVRVFGSYNEQFF.

This clone is a singleton in its sample. The CDR3 DNA is TGTGCCAGCAGTGGGAGAGCTGAAGCTTTCTTT. It specifies CASSGRAEAFF. This sequence joins TRBV6-1 and TRBJ1-1; D is undetermined. V was cut by 4 bases and J by 6 bases, with 6 bases left in between. Germline V gene lookup returns CDR1 MNHNS and CDR2 SASEGT. The CDR3 sequence is 11 residues long.

The gene calls are TRBV7-9 and TRBJ2-5, with D possibly matching TRBD1 (6 bases). CDR1 SEHNR and CDR2 FQNEAQ come from the germline V gene (reference sequence). The CDR3 has 14 amino acids. V dropped 3 bases and J dropped 2 bases, with 10 bases sitting between them. Here the CDR3 reads CASSFNRGQETQYF. CDR3 nucleotide sequence: TGTGCCAGCAGCTTCAATAGGGGGCAAGAGACCCAGTACTTC.

The genes are TRBV19 and TRBJ1-1; D unresolved. CDR1 is LNHDA and CDR2 is SQIVND in the germline V gene (reference sequence). Trimming cost V 5 bases and J 0 bases, with 16 bases left between them. CDR3 length equals 16 residues. CDR3 in DNA: TGTGCCAGTAGTCTAGGTGGAGGGATCATGAACACTGAAGCTTTCTTT. Residues: CASSLGGGIMNTEAFF. Complete variable domain (other parts from reference TRBV19 and TRBJ1-1): DGGITQSPKYLFRKEGQNVTLSCEQNLNHDAMYWYRQDPGQGLRLIYYSQIVNDFQKGDIAEGYSVSREKKESFPLTVTSAQKNPTAFYLCASSLGGGIMNTEAFFGQGTRLTVV.

The chain links TRBV6-1 to TRBJ2-5; 7 bases map to TRBD1. With V trimmed by 5 bases and J by 4 bases, 10 bases remained unmatched. This CDR3 contains 15 residues. In germline, CDR1 is MNHNS, CDR2 SASEGT. Written as DNA, the CDR3 is TGTGCCAGCAGTAAAGGGACAGCTATGGGAGAGACCCAGTACTTC. Translated: CASSKGTAMGETQYF.

The chain employs TRBV9 and TRBJ2-7, with 10 positions matching TRBD1. Germline trimming cut 0 bases from V and 4 bases from J; bases unmatched to any gene: 1. The CDR3 totals 14 residues. The germline CDR1 and CDR2 sequences are SGDLS and YYNGEE. The CDR3 region is CASSVGGQGYEQYF. For the CDR3, the DNA is TGTGCCAGCAGCGTAGGGGGACAGGGGTACGAGCAGTACTTC.

This chain connects TRBV19 to TRBJ2-5; D is perhaps TRBD2 (6 bases). The V end was cut by 1 base, the J end by 7 bases, with 19 bases between. Germline V gene data show CDR1 as LNHDA and CDR2 as SQIVND (reference sequence). The length of the CDR3 is 16 residues. As DNA, the CDR3 is TGTGCCAGTAGTATAGGGGTTTGGGATAGCGGTTCGACCCAGTACTTC. It codes for CASSIGVWDSGSTQYF.

The J gene is TRBJ1-5, the V gene TRBV5-6; TRBD1 might be the D (5 bases). V was cut by 2 bases and J by 6 bases, with 12 bases left in between. CDR3 size: 14 residues. Per germline, CDR1 SGHDT and CDR2 YYEEEE. The CDR3: CASSFAGLGQPQHF. DNA for the CDR3: TGTGCCAGCAGCTTTGCAGGGCTTGGTCAGCCCCAGCATTTT.

This clone was observed a handful of times. The rearrangement uses TRBV7-2 and TRBJ2-1, with 10 bases matching TRBD2. There are 15 residues in the CDR3. Germline lookup yields CDR1 SGHTA and CDR2 FQGNSA. V was pared by 5 bases and J by 11 bases, with 12 bases of the junction left unmatched. CDR3 sequence: CASSATSGPLIKQFF. The CDR3 bases are TGTGCCAGCAGCGCGACTAGCGGGCCGTTAATTAAGCAGTTCTTC. Full variable domain (remainder filled in from reference TRBV7-2 and TRBJ2-1): GAGVSQSPSNKVTEKGKDVELRCDPISGHTALYWYRQSLGQGLEFLIYFQGNSAPDKSGLPSDRFSAERTGGSVSTLTIQRTQQEDSAVYLCASSATSGPLIKQFFGPGTRLTVL.

The chain links TRBV28 to TRBJ2-1; 10 nucleotides match TRBD1. Germline CDR1 reads MDHEN; CDR2 reads SYDVKM. There are 13 residues in the CDR3. V shed 7 bases and J 15 bases; nucleotides not matched to a gene: 12. CDR3 in amino acids: CASTPGQGDRRFF. DNA for the CDR3: TGTGCCAGCACCCCTGGACAGGGGGACCGCCGGTTCTTC.

About this clone: Other DNA sequences within the sample encode an identical CDR3. This sequence joins TRBV29-1 and TRBJ2-6, with a weak D call TRBD2 (6 bases). The CDR3 consists of 17 residues. Germline loops: CDR1 SQVTM, CDR2 ANQGSEA. V lost 0 bases to trimming and J lost 0 bases, with 12 bases between them. The CDR3 region is CSVEDRYGSSGANVLTF. Written as DNA, the CDR3 is TGCAGCGTTGAAGATCGTTACGGGAGCTCTGGGGCCAACGTCCTGACTTTC.

The CDR3 DNA is TGTGCCAGTAGTATAGAGGCCCAGCCCCAGCATTTT. Translating gives CASSIEAQPQHF. This chain links TRBV19 with TRBJ1-5; no reliable D call. This CDR3 contains 12 residues. The germline V gene encodes CDR1 LNHDA and CDR2 SQIVND (reference sequence). V lost 0 bases and J 7 bases, leaving 4 bases between the germline ends.

V is TRBV21-1 and J is TRBJ1-1; TRBD1, the table's D call, was not compared with the DNA. TRBV21-1 constitutes a pseudogene. The CDR3 runs to 15 residues. CDR3 protein: CASSSRTGMSTEAFF. The CDR3 region has the DNA TGTGCCAGCAGCAGTAGGACAGGGATGTCCACTGAAGCTTTCTTT.

The V call is TRBV2, the J call TRBJ2-7; 7 nucleotides align to TRBD2. The CDR3 loop spans 13 amino acids. Per germline, CDR1 SNHLY and CDR2 FYNNEI. V dropped 5 bases and J dropped 0; count of bases not matched to a gene: 1. CDR3 sequence: CASSSGNSYEQYF. CDR3 DNA sequence: TGTGCCAGCAGTAGCGGGAACTCCTACGAGCAGTACTTC.

On this clone itself: The sample carries other DNA sequences with the same CDR3. The J gene is TRBJ2-7, the V gene TRBV7-9, with 8 bases identical to TRBD2. The V and J ends lost 5 bases and 7 bases, in that order; junction bases with no gene match: 13. The CDR3 has 15 residues. Germline loops: CDR1 SEHNR, CDR2 FQNEAQ (reference sequence). The CDR3 loop is CASSPGLAGVGEQYF. The DNA of the CDR3 is TGTGCCAGCAGCCCTGGACTAGCAGGAGTAGGGGAGCAGTACTTC. The full variable domain, completed using reference TRBV7-9 and TRBJ2-7, is DTGVSQNPRHKITKRGQNVTFRCDPISEHNRLYWYRQTLGQGPEFLTYFQNEAQLEKSRLLSDRFSAERPKGSFSTLEIQRTEQGDSAMYLCASSPGLAGVGEQYFGPGTRLTVT.

The chain carries TRBV29-1 and TRBJ2-3; D is perhaps TRBD2 (5 bases). Germline V gives CDR1 SQVTM, CDR2 ANQGSEA. The V gene lost 4 bases and the J gene lost 2 bases, with 16 bases spanning the gap. The CDR3 runs 15 residues. This CDR3 is CSVAEGAEITDTQYF. CDR3 coding DNA: TGCAGCGTTGCAGAGGGCGCCGAAATCACAGATACGCAGTATTTT.

The chain employs TRBV14 and TRBJ1-1, with 7 bases aligning to TRBD1. Germline CDR1 is SGHDN and CDR2 is FVKESK. The CDR3 is 13 amino acids. Germline trimming cut 4 bases from V and 4 bases from J; bases unmatched to any gene: 3. The CDR3 bases are TGTGCCAGCAGCCGACAGGGTGGCACTGAAGCTTTCTTT. Protein: CASSRQGGTEAFF.

This clone was observed a single time. The rearrangement uses TRBV7-8 and TRBJ2-5; 9 bases fit TRBD1. The DNA end is a closer match to TRBJ2-7, so the J assignment may be wrong. Germline V lookup: CDR1 SGHVS, CDR2 FQNEAQ. CDR3 length: 14 amino acids. CDR3 sequence reads: CASSYRGRRYEQYF. Here the CDR3 DNA reads TGTGCCAGCAGCTACAGGGGGCGACGCTACGAGCAGTACTTC.

In DNA form, the CDR3 reads TGTGCCTCCAGGCTGGGAGAGTACGAGCAGTACTTC. Amino acid sequence: CASRLGEYEQYF. The genes are TRBV28 and TRBJ2-5; weak D call: TRBD2 (5 bases). The DNA end is more similar to TRBJ2-7, so the J call may be wrong. CDR3 length: 12 residues. CDR1 and CDR2 (germline): MDHEN, SYDVKM.

CDR3 residues: CASSQAFPNYGYTF. CDR3 coding DNA: TGCGCCAGCAGCCAGGCCTTTCCTAACTATGGCTACACCTTC. The J gene is TRBJ1-2, the V gene TRBV4-1; D gene ambiguous. V gave up 3 bases and J gave up 0 bases, with 8 bases separating them. In germline, CDR1 is MGHRA, CDR2 YSYEKL. This CDR3 spans 14 amino acids.